A selection of T cell receptor beta chains follows, all from one sample in a study of tumor-infiltrating lymphocytes in primary liver carcinoma. TCRdb analysed the multiplex PCR reads with MiXCR anew, one entry per CDR3 protein. In the table there are 330,000 or so distinct CDR3 sequences, 65% of which are singletons. The sequencing sample was made of peripheral blood. The receptors were gathered from a man aged 35 to 55 with primary liver carcinoma and hepatitis B virus infection. Each CDR3 is given without its conserved first and last residue. Fields, in order: J gene, V gene, CDR3 protein.

TRBJ2-7 | TRBV11-2 | ASSRTSGWEQY
TRBJ1-6 | TRBV6-1 | ATADLSPLH
TRBJ2-7 | TRBV6-1 | ASSESQGHSYEQY
TRBJ1-1 | TRBV6-2/TRBV6-3 | ASSRQGALRNTEAF
TRBJ1-4 | TRBV6-1 | ASSEIGKLF
TRBJ2-7 | TRBV28 | ASSSDVLSYEQY
TRBJ2-1 | TRBV11-1 | ANSLGTGGRNEQF
TRBJ2-2 | TRBV4-2 | ASSQDLGTMDTGELF
TRBJ2-1 | TRBV10-3 | AISVSGGHREQF
TRBJ2-5 | TRBV28 | ASSPRPSGRAYFVETQY
TRBJ2-7 | TRBV5-6 | ASSSEWDSTYEQY
TRBJ1-1 | TRBV6-5 | ASTPIRDRREMNTEAF
TRBJ1-4 | TRBV6-1 | ASSEALSPPTLTPTNEKLF
TRBJ2-1 | TRBV6-1 | ASIRREVNEQF
TRBJ1-2 | TRBV6-6 | ASARDGQGQGYT
TRBJ2-1 | TRBV4-1 | AGSQLLVNEQF
TRBJ1-1 | TRBV10-3 | AISGVMGMNTEAF
TRBJ1-1 | TRBV5-1 | ASSFDRETEAF
TRBJ1-2 | TRBV7-9 | VSSRTQGADYGYT
TRBJ2-1 | TRBV11-3 | VSSRSVGGPGEQF
TRBJ2-5 | TRBV12-3/TRBV12-4 | TSSAGHLETQY
TRBJ2-5 | TRBV11-2 | ASSLEFRSTRY
TRBJ2-1 | TRBV6-1 | ASSSVGQNGYNEQF
TRBJ2-7 | TRBV6-2/TRBV6-3 | ASSRPASGRASYEQY
TRBJ2-1 | TRBV11-2 | VSSRLSGLAGGSSYNEQF
TRBJ2-5 | TRBV5-4 | ASRPKAGPQETQY
TRBJ2-2 | TRBV6-1 | ASMPSGRWTGELF
TRBJ2-5 | TRBV29-1 | SALLPRGGETQY
TRBJ2-2 | TRBV12-3/TRBV12-4 | ASSFMGQMNPGELF
TRBJ2-5 | TRBV5-5 | ASRERGGETQY
TRBJ1-5 | TRBV30 | AWRGRYSNQPQH
TRBJ2-1 | TRBV29-1 | SVELPTGGSYNEQF
TRBJ1-2 | TRBV4-1 | ASSPTQAPDYGYT
TRBJ2-1 | TRBV6-2/TRBV6-3 | ASSLRQGGTYNEQF
TRBJ1-1 | TRBV11-3 | ASSSTGNTEAF
TRBJ2-1 | TRBV10-3 | ASSRGGISYNERF
TRBJ1-5 | TRBV6-1 | ASSGGTPAPSNQLQH
TRBJ2-1 | TRBV10-3 | AISKNGTSGNEQF
TRBJ2-5 | TRBV11-2 | ASNSATGQEETQY
TRBJ2-3 | TRBV4-2 | ASSPELAPRTGTQY
TRBJ2-3 | TRBV6-1 | ASMELAGVSTDTQY
TRBJ1-1 | TRBV12-3/TRBV12-4 | ASNLRAGTGAF
TRBJ2-3 | TRBV28 | ASSSRSSRTDTQY
TRBJ2-1 | TRBV11-2 | ASSLLEYSSYEQF
TRBJ2-2 | TRBV11-2 | ADGTGERTGELF
TRBJ1-2 | TRBV28 | ASSFGTGYGYT
TRBJ2-5 | TRBV30 | AWSLQQETQY
TRBJ1-2 | TRBV14 | ASRPGQGALGYT
TRBJ2-7 | TRBV5-6 | ASSLDLTQGQGDYEQY
TRBJ2-1 | TRBV14 | ASSQDFNGLNEQF
TRBJ1-2 | TRBV5-4 | ASSLNNYGYT
TRBJ2-3 | TRBV11-2 | ASSLVDSGSAGAQY
TRBJ2-7 | TRBV7-6 | ASSLFVTSGTSSEQY
TRBJ1-1 | TRBV11-1 | ASSPGTGEGEAF
TRBJ1-5 | TRBV5-5 | ASSLSAAASNQPQH
TRBJ1-1 | TRBV10-3 | AIRNGESTEAF
TRBJ1-1 | TRBV28 | ASTPGAGGFWGTEAF
TRBJ2-7 | TRBV6-2/TRBV6-3 | ASSPEEAGSYEQY
TRBJ1-1 | TRBV4-1 | ASSQDGTVWYAEAF